The source of this TCR beta chain is a study of early T cells in non-severe SARS-CoV-2 infection. TCRdb processed the 5' RACE reads anew with MiXCR; each CDR3 protein has one entry. Here the sample spans roughly 72,000 distinct CDR3 sequences, more than 10% being singletons. V gave up 6 bases and J gave up 3 bases; unmatched junction bases: 8. CDR3 length equals 16 residues. From germline, CDR1 is SGHVS and CDR2 FQNEAQ. The J gene is TRBJ2-1, the V gene TRBV7-8, with TRBD1 matching over 10 bases. The clonotype comes from an adult who was a healthcare worker with PCR-confirmed SARS-CoV-2 infection or an uninfected control (not recorded which). Sequencing was done on a sample of whole blood. CDR3 bases: TGTGCCAGCAGGGCCTACCGGGACAGGGGCTACAATGAGCAGTTCTTC. Translated: CASRAYRDRGYNEQFF.